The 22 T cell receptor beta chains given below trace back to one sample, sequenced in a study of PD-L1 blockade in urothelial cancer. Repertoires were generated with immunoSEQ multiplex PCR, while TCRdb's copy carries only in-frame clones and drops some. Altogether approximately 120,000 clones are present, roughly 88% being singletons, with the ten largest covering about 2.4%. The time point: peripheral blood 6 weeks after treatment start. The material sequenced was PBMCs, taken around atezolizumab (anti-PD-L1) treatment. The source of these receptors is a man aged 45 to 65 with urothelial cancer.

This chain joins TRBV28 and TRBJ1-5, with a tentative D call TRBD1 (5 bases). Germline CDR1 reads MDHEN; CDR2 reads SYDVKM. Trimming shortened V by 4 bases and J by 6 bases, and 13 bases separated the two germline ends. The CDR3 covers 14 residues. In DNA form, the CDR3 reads TGTGCCAGCAGTTCGGGGGGGTCGGGTCAGCCCCAGCATTTT. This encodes CASSSGGSGQPQHF.

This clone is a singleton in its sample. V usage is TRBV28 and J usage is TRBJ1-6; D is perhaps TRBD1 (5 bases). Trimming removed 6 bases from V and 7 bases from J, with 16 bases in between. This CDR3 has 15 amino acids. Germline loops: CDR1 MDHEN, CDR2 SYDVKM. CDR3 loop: CASRPPGGRNSPLHF. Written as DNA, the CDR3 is TGTGCCAGCAGACCCCCGGGGGGGAGAAATTCACCCCTCCACTTT.

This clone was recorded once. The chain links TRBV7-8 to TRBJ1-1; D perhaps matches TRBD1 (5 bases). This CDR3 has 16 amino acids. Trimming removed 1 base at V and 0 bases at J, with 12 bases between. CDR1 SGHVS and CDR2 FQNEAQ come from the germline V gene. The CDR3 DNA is TGTGCCAGCAGCTTAGTGGGGCGAACTCTGAACACTGAAGCTTTCTTT. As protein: CASSLVGRTLNTEAFF.

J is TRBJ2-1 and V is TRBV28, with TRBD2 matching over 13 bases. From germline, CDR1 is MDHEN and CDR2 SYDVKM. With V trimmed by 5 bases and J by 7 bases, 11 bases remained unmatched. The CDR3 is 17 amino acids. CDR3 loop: CASSPQTSGRRGNEQFF. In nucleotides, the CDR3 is TGTGCCAGCAGTCCGCAGACTAGCGGGAGGCGGGGGAATGAGCAGTTCTTC.

CDR3 region: CASSLGPTTSGRGPRETQYF. CDR3 nucleotides: TGTGCCAGCAGTTTAGGGCCCACGACTAGCGGGAGGGGGCCTAGGGAGACCCAGTACTTC. The chain joins TRBV28 to TRBJ2-5; 14 nucleotides line up with TRBD2. This CDR3 has 20 residues. The V segment lost 2 bases and the J segment 5 bases; nucleotides outside the gene matches: 16. Germline CDR1 is MDHEN and CDR2 is SYDVKM.

The CDR3 bases are TGCGCCAGCAGCGTATCGGGGGGCGCAGGGCAGCCCCAGCATTTT. Residues: CASSVSGGAGQPQHF. The rearrangement uses TRBV5-1 and TRBJ1-5; perhaps TRBD1 as D (6 bases). Germline V lookup: CDR1 SGHRS, CDR2 YFSETQ. This CDR3 is 15 amino acids long. V lost 4 bases and J 7 bases, leaving 18 bases between the germline ends.

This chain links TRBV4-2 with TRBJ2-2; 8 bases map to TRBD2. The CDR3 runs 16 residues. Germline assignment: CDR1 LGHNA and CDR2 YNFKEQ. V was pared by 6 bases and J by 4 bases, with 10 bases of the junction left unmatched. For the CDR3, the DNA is TGTGCCAGCAGGGGTAGCGGGGCCGAGGGCACCGGGGAGCTGTTTTTT. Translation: CASRGSGAEGTGELFF.

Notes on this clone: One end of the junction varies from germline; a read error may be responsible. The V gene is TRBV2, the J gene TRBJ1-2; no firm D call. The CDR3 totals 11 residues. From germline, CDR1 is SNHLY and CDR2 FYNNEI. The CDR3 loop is CASSSQRVGIF. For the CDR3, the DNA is TGTGCCAGCAGTTCCCAGAGGGTCGGAATCTTC.

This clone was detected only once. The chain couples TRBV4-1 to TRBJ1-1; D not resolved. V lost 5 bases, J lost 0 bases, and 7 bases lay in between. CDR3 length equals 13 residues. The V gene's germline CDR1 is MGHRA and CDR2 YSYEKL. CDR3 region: CASSAKVNTEAFF. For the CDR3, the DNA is TGCGCCAGCAGCGCGAAAGTGAACACTGAAGCTTTCTTT.

CDR3 protein: CASSPKLHREIDTQYF. The CDR3 DNA reads TGCGCCAGCAGCCCCAAACTCCACAGGGAAATAGATACGCAGTATTTT. The rearrangement joins TRBV5-1 to TRBJ2-3; possibly TRBD1 for D (6 bases). Trimming shortened V by 4 bases and J by 5 bases, and 20 bases separated the two germline ends. Germline CDR1 is SGHRS and CDR2 is YFSETQ. CDR3 length equals 16 residues.

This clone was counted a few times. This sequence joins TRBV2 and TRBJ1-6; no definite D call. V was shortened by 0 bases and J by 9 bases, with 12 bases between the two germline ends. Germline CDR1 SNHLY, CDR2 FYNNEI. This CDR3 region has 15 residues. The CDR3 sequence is CASSEAFLNSSPLHF. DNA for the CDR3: TGTGCCAGCAGTGAAGCGTTCCTAAACTCTTCACCCCTCCACTTT.

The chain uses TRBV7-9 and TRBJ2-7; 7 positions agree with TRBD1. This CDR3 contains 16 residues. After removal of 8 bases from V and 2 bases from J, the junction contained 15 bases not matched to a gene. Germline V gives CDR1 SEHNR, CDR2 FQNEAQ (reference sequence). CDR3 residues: CASGTRTRDRPYEQYF. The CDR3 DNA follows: TGTGCCAGCGGGACACGAACCCGGGACAGACCCTACGAGCAGTACTTC.

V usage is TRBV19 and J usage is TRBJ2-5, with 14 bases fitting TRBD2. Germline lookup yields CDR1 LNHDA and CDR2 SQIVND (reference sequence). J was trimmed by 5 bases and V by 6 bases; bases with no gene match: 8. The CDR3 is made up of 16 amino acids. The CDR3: CASSLGLAGALETQYF. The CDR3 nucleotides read TGTGCCAGTAGCTTGGGACTAGCGGGAGCATTGGAGACCCAGTACTTC.

The CDR3 nucleotides read TGTGCCAGCAGTTTATGGGGCAGAGAAGCTTTCTTT. Its protein product is CASSLWGREAFF. This sequence joins TRBV28 and TRBJ1-1; no firm D call. Germline loops: CDR1 MDHEN, CDR2 SYDVKM. Trimming removed 0 bases at V and 8 bases at J, with 7 bases between. The CDR3 contains 12 residues.

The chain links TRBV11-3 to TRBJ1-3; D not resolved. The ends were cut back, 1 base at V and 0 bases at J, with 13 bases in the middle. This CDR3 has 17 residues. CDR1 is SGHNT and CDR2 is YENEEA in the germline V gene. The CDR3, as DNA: TGTGCCAGCAGCTTAGGTCACCGGGAGCACTCTGGAAACACCATATATTTT. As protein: CASSLGHREHSGNTIYF.

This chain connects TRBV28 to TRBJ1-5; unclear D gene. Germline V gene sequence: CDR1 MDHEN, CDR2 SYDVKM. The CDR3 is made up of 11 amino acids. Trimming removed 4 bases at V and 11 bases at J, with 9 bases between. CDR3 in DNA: TGTGCCAGCAGTTCCCCCTCGGCCCAGCATTTT. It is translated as CASSSPSAQHF.

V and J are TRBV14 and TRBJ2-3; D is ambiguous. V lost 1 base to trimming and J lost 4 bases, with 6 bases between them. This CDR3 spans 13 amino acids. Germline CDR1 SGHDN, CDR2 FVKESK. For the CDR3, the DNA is TGTGCCAGCAGCCAAGCCGTCTCAGATACGCAGTATTTT. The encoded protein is CASSQAVSDTQYF.

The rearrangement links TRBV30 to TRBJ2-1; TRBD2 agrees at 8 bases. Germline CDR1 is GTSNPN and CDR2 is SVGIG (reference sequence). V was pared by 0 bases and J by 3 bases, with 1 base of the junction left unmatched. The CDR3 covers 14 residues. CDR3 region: CAWSVSGSYNEQFF. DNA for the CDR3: TGTGCCTGGAGTGTAAGCGGGAGCTACAATGAGCAGTTCTTC.

The chain's CDR3 is CASSPGQFSPLHF. The CDR3 nucleotides read TGTGCCAGCAGTCCGGGACAGTTCTCACCCCTCCACTTT. The chain links TRBV28 to TRBJ1-6, with 7 bases fitting TRBD1. This CDR3 has 13 amino acids. Germline CDR1 is MDHEN and CDR2 is SYDVKM. Trimming took 5 bases from V and 10 from J; bases not matched to a gene: 5.

The CDR3 region has the DNA TGCGCCAGCAAACCTAGCGGATCCCCTTGGGACGGGGAGCTGTTTTTT. It codes for CASKPSGSPWDGELFF. The gene calls are TRBV4-1 and TRBJ2-2; 7 positions agree with TRBD2. J gave up 7 bases and V 7 bases, and 15 bases lay outside the gene matches. CDR3 length: 16 residues. Germline values: CDR1 MGHRA, CDR2 YSYEKL.

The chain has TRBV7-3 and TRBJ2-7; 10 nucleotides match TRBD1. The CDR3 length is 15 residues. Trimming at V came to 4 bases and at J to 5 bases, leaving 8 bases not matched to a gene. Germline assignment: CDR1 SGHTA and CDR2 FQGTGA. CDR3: CASSWAGTGDNEQYF. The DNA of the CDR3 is TGTGCCAGCAGCTGGGCCGGGACAGGGGATAACGAGCAGTACTTC.

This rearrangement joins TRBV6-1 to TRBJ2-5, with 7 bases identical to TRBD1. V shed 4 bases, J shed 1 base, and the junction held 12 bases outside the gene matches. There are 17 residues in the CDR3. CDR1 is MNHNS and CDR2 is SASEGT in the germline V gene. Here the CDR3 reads CASSAGTAEIIQETQYF. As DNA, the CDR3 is TGTGCCAGCAGTGCCGGGACAGCGGAAATTATCCAAGAGACCCAGTACTTC.